A single sample is the source of the 15 T cell receptor beta chains below, sequenced in a study of human T cells and chemical hapten exposure (dated by TCRdb to the early 2020s). Library creation used RACE. TCRdb shows the sequencer as NextSeq 500. The public reads were quality trimmed at Q25 with fastp and then assembled into clones with MiXCR by TCRdb, keeping productive beta chains. All rows with the same CDR3 protein become a single entry with the most common DNA and genes. This sample holds roughly 56,000 distinct CDR3 sequences; roughly a tenth were observed only once. Roughly 10% of the sample comes from the top ten. Interpreted using the paper, the time point label stands for: pre-sensitization, week 0. The treatment or condition tag for this specimen amounts to: therapeutic diphenylcyclopropenone sensitization with weekly scalp DPC. Total RNA was isolated from unfractionated whole blood collected in Tempus Blood RNA tubes.

The sequences come from whole blood, collected in connection with sensitization to the hapten diphenylcyclopropenone (DPC). Source of these receptors: a woman aged 30 to 39 with alopecia areata. Some clones in this sample may be carry-over from other donors' samples.

This clonotype was observed once. The V call is TRBV15, the J call TRBJ2-3; no firm D call. CDR3 length equals 14 residues. The germline V and J ends were trimmed by 7 bases and 0 bases, with 11 bases remaining between them. The V gene's germline CDR1 is LNHNV and CDR2 YYDKDF (reference sequence). The CDR3 bases are TGTGCCACCACTCCAGGCCTGAGCACAGATACGCAGTATTTT. Residues: CATTPGLSTDTQYF.

V usage is TRBV11-2 and J usage is TRBJ1-1; D gene uncertain. CDR1 and CDR2 from the germline V gene are SGHAT and FQNNGV. With 0 bases removed from V and 7 bases from J, the gap between germline ends came to 9 bases. The CDR3 is 13 amino acids. The CDR3 here is CASSLEAAGEAFF. DNA of the CDR3: TGTGCCAGCAGCTTAGAGGCGGCTGGTGAAGCTTTCTTT. The variable domain in full, with the rest retrieved from reference TRBV11-2 and TRBJ1-1, is EAGVAQSPRYKIIEKRQSVAFWCNPISGHATLYWYQQILGQGPKLLIQFQNNGVVDDSQLPKDRFSAERLKGVDSTLKIQPAKLEDSAVYLCASSLEAAGEAFFGQGTRLTVV.

The chain joins TRBV6-2 or TRBV6-3 to TRBJ2-1; D not resolved. V was cut by 0 bases and J by 3 bases, with 6 bases left in between. The germline V gene encodes CDR1 MNHEY and CDR2 SVGEGT. This CDR3 has 14 amino acids. CDR3 DNA sequence: TGTGCCAGCAGTTACTCTCGGAGCTACAATGAGCAGTTCTTC. Translated, it gives CASSYSRSYNEQFF.

V is TRBV5-1 and J is TRBJ1-6; no reliable D call. Trimming took 3 bases from V and 0 from J, leaving 10 bases between them. Germline CDR1 reads SGHRS; CDR2 reads YFSETQ. The CDR3 loop spans 16 amino acids. CDR3 sequence (DNA): TGCGCCAGCAGCTGGACGTCAGGCTCCTATAATTCACCCCTCCACTTT. It yields the protein CASSWTSGSYNSPLHF.

This clonotype has only a few counts. The chain recombines TRBV7-3 with TRBJ1-5, with D hard to call. The CDR3 loop spans 13 amino acids. Germline V lookup: CDR1 SGHTA, CDR2 FQGTGA. Trimming removed 5 bases from V and 0 bases from J, with 5 bases in between. This chain's CDR3 is CASSVNSNQPQHF. The DNA of the CDR3 is TGTGCCAGCAGCGTCAATAGCAATCAGCCCCAGCATTTT. Full variable domain (outside the CDR3, taken from reference TRBV7-3 and TRBJ1-5): GAGVSQTPSNKVTEKGKYVELRCDPISGHTALYWYRQSLGQGPEFLIYFQGTGAADDSGLPNDRFFAVRPEGSVSTLKIQRTERGDSAVYLCASSVNSNQPQHFGDGTRLSIL.

The chain links TRBV2 to TRBJ2-4; tentatively, D is TRBD2 (6 bases). Germline loops: CDR1 SNHLY, CDR2 FYNNEI. With 4 bases removed from V and 0 bases from J, the gap between germline ends came to 10 bases. The CDR3 totals 15 residues. DNA of the CDR3: TGTGCCAGCAGTGTCGAGGGACTAGCCAAAAACATTCAGTACTTC. Translating it yields CASSVEGLAKNIQYF.

The chain has TRBV28 and TRBJ2-7; 8 bases are a match to TRBD2. V lost 3 bases, J lost 4 bases, and 8 bases stayed unmatched. The CDR3 is 15 amino acids. Germline lookup yields CDR1 MDHEN and CDR2 SYDVKM. In DNA form, the CDR3 reads TGTGCCAGCAGTTTGACCGGGACTAGTCGGTACGAGCAGTACTTC. It codes for CASSLTGTSRYEQYF.

This clonotype was counted only a few times. The rearrangement links TRBV18 to TRBJ2-7; D assignment may be TRBD1 or TRBD2 (6 bases each). Trimming cost V 6 bases and J 3 bases, with 15 bases left between them. Germline CDR1 and CDR2: KGHSH and LQKENI. This CDR3 has 14 residues. CDR3 region: CASSPSRGGYEQYF. The CDR3 DNA sequence: TGTGCCAGCTCCCCGTCCAGGGGAGGCTACGAGCAGTACTTC.

In its sample, this clonotype was seen many times. This chain links TRBV29-1 with TRBJ1-4, with D perhaps matching TRBD1 (6 bases). This CDR3 contains 13 residues. The germline V and J ends were trimmed by 7 bases and 8 bases, with 17 bases remaining between them. Germline V gene sequence: CDR1 SQVTM, CDR2 ANQGSEA. CDR3 loop: CSARVTGNEKLFF. DNA of the CDR3: TGCAGCGCCCGGGTAACAGGGAACGAAAAACTGTTTTTT.

The sample holds a few counts of this clonotype. J is TRBJ2-4 and V is TRBV6-4; TRBD2 matches at 12 bases. The CDR3 totals 16 residues. V dropped 7 bases and J dropped 3; count of bases not matched to a gene: 7. The germline V gene encodes CDR1 MRHNA and CDR2 SNTAGT. DNA of the CDR3: TGTGCCAGCACCGGACTAGCGGGGCGGCTCAAAAACATTCAGTACTTC. Translating gives CASTGLAGRLKNIQYF.

This clonotype appeared a few times. The V gene is TRBV7-6, the J gene TRBJ2-7; 12 bases align to TRBD2. Germline CDR1 SGHVS, CDR2 FNYEAQ. The ends lost 5 bases at V and 3 bases at J; junction bases unmatched: 5. The CDR3 consists of 15 residues. CDR3 sequence reads: CASSLGTSGHYEQYF. The CDR3 DNA follows: TGTGCCAGCAGCCTCGGGACTAGCGGGCACTACGAGCAGTACTTC.

This clonotype was seen only a few times. J is TRBJ2-6 and V is TRBV3-1, with 7 bases fitting TRBD1. Germline V CDR1 and CDR2: LGHDT, YNNKEL (reference sequence). V gave up 1 base and J gave up 3 bases; unmatched junction bases: 12. This CDR3 region has 19 residues. CDR3 region: CASSQARLGQTGGANVLTF. The DNA of the CDR3 is TGTGCCAGCAGCCAAGCTCGTTTGGGACAGACCGGTGGGGCCAACGTCCTGACTTTC.

This clonotype appeared many times. The rearrangement uses TRBV3-1 and TRBJ1-1; D is unresolved. The V end lost 4 bases, the J end lost 3 bases, and 15 bases lay between the germline ends. This CDR3 has 15 amino acids. From germline, CDR1 is LGHDT and CDR2 YNNKEL (reference sequence). CDR3 bases: TGTGCCAGCAGCCTTCGGACTGGTTCTCACACTGAAGCTTTCTTT. Translated, it gives CASSLRTGSHTEAFF.

V is TRBV28 and J is TRBJ1-5; TRBD1 is a possible D gene (6 bases). The CDR3 is 14 amino acids. Germline V gives CDR1 MDHEN, CDR2 SYDVKM. V was cut by 4 bases and J by 7 bases, with 14 bases left in between. The CDR3 loop reads CASSSTGFRQPQHF. Here the CDR3 DNA reads TGTGCCAGCAGTTCAACAGGGTTCCGACAGCCCCAGCATTTT. Looking up the rest from reference TRBV28 and TRBJ1-5 gives the full variable domain: DVKVTQSSRYLVKRTGEKVFLECVQDMDHENMFWYRQDPGLGLRLIYFSYDVKMKEKGDIPEGYSVSREKKERFSLILESASTNQTSMYLCASSSTGFRQPQHFGDGTRLSIL.

This clonotype was counted at least ten times. The chain carries TRBV28 and TRBJ2-3, with D unresolved. Germline loops: CDR1 MDHEN, CDR2 SYDVKM. CDR3 length equals 14 residues. V lost 3 bases and J lost 1, with 8 bases in between. The CDR3 sequence is CASSLVRGTDTQYF. The CDR3 nucleotides are TGTGCCAGCAGTTTGGTCCGGGGCACAGATACGCAGTATTTT.